The rows below give T cell receptor beta chains drawn from one sample of a study of fetal regulatory T cell absence and autoimmunity. This table comes from immunoSEQ multiplex PCR, and its TCRdb copy is limited to in-frame clones, with some not included. The sample lists 95,000 or so clones, approximately 79% occurring once. Sequencing was carried out using pancreas tissue. These receptors were obtained from a male donor with IPEX syndrome. CDR3s include the opening cysteine and the closing phenylalanine or tryptophan. The D gene is left open where the match is weak. The size of a clone is reported for some rows only, either as once, few or many, or as a class for expanded clones.

TRBV4-1	TRBJ2-3	TRBD1	once	CASSQVDRGTDTQYF	TGCGCCAGCAGCCAAGTTGACAGGGGGACAGATACGCAGTATTTT
TRBV6-6	TRBJ2-1	-	-	CASSYLDSLGDNEQFF	TGTGCCAGCAGTTACCTGGACAGTTTGGGGGACAATGAGCAGTTCTTC
TRBV9	TRBJ2-5	TRBD2	few	CASSVGLAGAETQYF	TGTGCCAGCAGCGTAGGACTAGCGGGAGCAGAGACCCAGTACTTC
TRBV7-6	TRBJ1-5	-	few	CASSLSHSGGNQPQHF	TGTGCCAGCAGCTTATCTCACAGTGGTGGCAATCAGCCCCAGCATTTT
TRBV30	TRBJ2-3	-	-	CAWSTGVSTDTQYF	TGTGCCTGGAGTACGGGGGTGAGCACAGATACGCAGTATTTT
TRBV2	TRBJ2-7	TRBD2	-	CASRRSYSEYQRGVPSEQYF	TGTGCCAGCAGGCGATCCTATTCGGAGTACCAGCGGGGGGTGCCTTCCGAGCAGTACTTC
TRBV11-2	TRBJ2-5	-	-	CASSLGLGGETQYF	TGTGCCAGCAGCCTGGGCCTTGGGGGAGAGACCCAGTACTTC
TRBV30	TRBJ1-2	-	-	CAWTLNRDLYGYTF	TGTGCCTGGACCCTAAACAGGGATCTCTATGGCTACACCTTC
TRBV7-6	TRBJ2-5	TRBD2	-	CASSLGVPSGSKTQYF	TGTGCCAGCAGCTTAGGAGTCCCTAGCGGGAGTAAGACCCAGTACTTC
TRBV5-1	TRBJ2-3	TRBD2	-	CASSSPSGRAPFTDTQYF	TGCGCCAGCAGCTCGCCTAGCGGGAGGGCTCCTTTCACAGATACGCAGTATTTT
TRBV15	TRBJ2-3	-	-	CATSRDPDHRSVDTQYF	TGTGCCACCAGCAGAGATCCCGACCACCGCTCTGTAGATACGCAGTATTTT
TRBV5-6	TRBJ2-2	-	-	CASSFSPSNTGELFF	TGTGCCAGCAGCTTTTCCCCATCGAACACCGGGGAGCTGTTTTTT
TRBV5-5	TRBJ1-1	TRBD1	-	CASSLRTGLLLNTEAFF	TGTGCCAGCAGCTTACGGACAGGACTACTTTTGAACACTGAAGCTTTCTTT
TRBV29-1	TRBJ2-3	TRBD1	-	CSARTGGTDTQYF	TGCAGCGCCCGGACAGGCGGGACAGATACGCAGTATTTT
TRBV7-2	TRBJ1-6	-	-	CASSLGQHSPLHF	TGTGCCAGCAGCTTAGGACAGCATTCACCCCTCCACTTT
TRBV7-2	TRBJ1-6	-	-	CASSLGQPGSYNSPLHF	TGTGCCAGCAGCTTAGGACAGCCCGGCTCCTATAATTCACCCCTCCACTTT
TRBV10-2	TRBJ2-4	TRBD1	once	CASSVLQPGQGNIQYF	TGCGCCAGCAGTGTACTACAGCCGGGACAGGGGAACATTCAGTACTTC
TRBV7-6	TRBJ2-1	TRBD2	-	CASSLAQRLAGGPDSSYNEQFF	TGTGCCAGCAGCTTAGCGCAGAGACTAGCGGGAGGGCCGGATAGCTCCTACAATGAGCAGTTCTTC
TRBV6-5	TRBJ2-1	TRBD2	-	CASSPPLAAYNEQFF	TGTGCCAGCAGCCCCCCCCTAGCGGCCTACAATGAGCAGTTCTTC
TRBV7-9	TRBJ1-2	-	few	CASSLGPYYGYTF	TGTGCCAGCAGCTTGGGTCCTTACTATGGCTACACCTTC
TRBV2	TRBJ1-5	-	once	CASRATLYSNQPQHF	TGTGCCAGCAGAGCGACACTATATAGCAATCAGCCCCAGCATTTT
TRBV6-8	TRBJ1-1	-	-	CASSYSLFPTQNTEAFF	TGTGCCAGCAGTTACTCGTTATTCCCAACGCAGAACACTGAAGCTTTCTTT
TRBV11-2	TRBJ1-1	-	-	CASSLNPATNTEAFF	TGTGCCAGCAGCTTAAATCCGGCAACGAACACTGAAGCTTTCTTT
TRBV5-1	TRBJ2-1	-	-	CASSLGPINYNEQFF	TGCGCCAGCAGCCTGGGTCCGATCAACTACAATGAGCAGTTCTTC
TRBV27	TRBJ1-5	-	-	CASSPLPQLSNQPQHF	TGTGCCAGCAGCCCATTACCCCAGCTTAGCAATCAGCCCCAGCATTTT
TRBV11-2	TRBJ1-4	TRBD1	-	CASSLGTGLGEKLFF	TGTGCCAGCAGCTTAGGGACAGGTCTAGGTGAAAAACTGTTTTTT
TRBV27	TRBJ2-1	TRBD2	-	CASSPGAGGSYNEQFF	TGTGCCAGCAGCCCAGGAGCGGGGGGGTCCTACAATGAGCAGTTCTTC
TRBV7-6	TRBJ2-7	-	-	CASSLDPSSYEQYF	TGTGCCAGCAGCTTAGATCCGAGCTCCTACGAGCAGTACTTC
TRBV6-5	TRBJ1-5	-	-	CASAWGAGQPQHF	TGTGCCAGCGCGTGGGGGGCGGGTCAGCCCCAGCATTTT
TRBV10-3	TRBJ2-7	TRBD2	-	CAISPGLAGEQYF	TGTGCCATCAGTCCGGGACTAGCGGGAGAGCAGTACTTC
TRBV19	TRBJ2-7	TRBD1	-	CASSTPGTGFPYEQYF	TGTGCCAGTAGTACTCCGGGGACAGGTTTTCCCTACGAGCAGTACTTC
TRBV27	TRBJ1-2	-	-	CASSSSSAAGYGYTF	TGTGCCAGCAGTTCCTCCTCTGCCGCTGGGTATGGCTACACCTTC
TRBV6-1	TRBJ2-1	TRBD2	-	CASSGLAGVRDEQFF	TGTGCCAGCAGTGGACTAGCGGGGGTTCGTGATGAGCAGTTCTTC
TRBV5-5	TRBJ2-7	TRBD2	-	CASSFFGTSGTEQYF	TGTGCCAGCAGCTTTTTCGGGACTAGCGGGACCGAGCAGTACTTC
TRBV6-5	TRBJ2-1	TRBD1	-	CASNPTGGNEQFF	TGTGCCAGCAACCCGACAGGGGGCAATGAGCAGTTCTTC
TRBV7-9	TRBJ2-7	-	few	CASSLDTLYEQYF	TGTGCCAGCAGCTTGGACACCCTCTACGAGCAGTACTTC
TRBV7-8	TRBJ2-3	-	-	CASSQTPWTDTQYF	TGTGCCAGCAGCCAGACCCCCTGGACAGATACGCAGTATTTT